Listed below are T cell receptor beta chains from one sample, sequenced in a study of cytomegalovirus exposure and HLA in healthy donors. TCRdb keeps only in-frame clones here, not all; method: immunoSEQ multiplex PCR. The sample holds 85,000 to 130,000 clones, 65% to 80% seen once. What was sequenced was PBMCs. These TCRs come from a woman between 50 and 59 years old in good health and CMV-seropositive. Both conserved end residues are part of each CDR3. D genes are given only for firm matches. Clone size appears in some rows only: once, few, many, or a class for an expanded clone.

v_gene,j_gene,abundance,d_gene,CDR3nt,CDR3aa
TRBV9,TRBJ2-3,.,.,TGTGCCAGCAGCGAGGACGGGGTTAGCACAGATACGCAGTATTTT,CASSEDGVSTDTQYF
TRBV12-1,TRBJ1-2,.,.,TGTGCCAGCAGCCACAGACAGGGGGCGTGTGGCTACACCTTC,CASSHRQGACGYTF
TRBV19,TRBJ2-3,.,.,TGTGCCAGTAGTATCGGGTCCCCAAATACGCAGTATTTT,CASSIGSPNTQYF
TRBV30,TRBJ1-1,few,.,TGTGCCTGGAGTGTACTTGGAGGGCAGGCTTTCTTT,CAWSVLGGQAFF
TRBV4-1,TRBJ1-2,.,.,TGCGCCAGCAGCCAAGGACGGGGTGGGGAAGGCTACACCTTC,CASSQGRGGEGYTF
TRBV9,TRBJ2-3,few,TRBD2,TGTGCCAGCAGCGCGGGGACTACCCCTAGGGATACGCAGTATTTT,CASSAGTTPRDTQYF
TRBV10-3,TRBJ1-2,many,.,TGTGCCATCCGGCCATCTTCGGGGAGTTATGGCTACACCTTC,CAIRPSSGSYGYTF
TRBV9,TRBJ1-1,.,TRBD1,TGTGCCAGCAGTTATGGAACAGGGGGGAGTGCTTTCTTT,CASSYGTGGSAFF
TRBV4-2,TRBJ2-3,few,TRBD2,TGTGCCAGCAGCCAAGATGCTATAGCGGGGGGGGGCACAGATACGCAGTATTTT,CASSQDAIAGGGTDTQYF
TRBV12-5,TRBJ2-2,.,.,TGTGCTAGTGGCTGGGAGGCAGGGATTAACACCGGGGAGCTGTTTTTT,CASGWEAGINTGELFF
TRBV10-3,TRBJ2-7,few,TRBD2,TGTGCCATCACCCTCGGGGTAGCGGGGAGTTACGAGCAGTACTTC,CAITLGVAGSYEQYF
TRBV19,TRBJ1-2,.,TRBD1,TGTGCCAGTAGTATTATCTATCCGGACGGGAGTCTGACAGGGACCTATGGCTACACCTTC,CASSIIYPDGSLTGTYGYTF
TRBV6-5,TRBJ1-1,.,.,TGTGCCAGCAGTTACTCGGCGGGAGACACTGAAGCTTTCTTT,CASSYSAGDTEAFF
TRBV4-1,TRBJ2-5,.,TRBD2,TGCGCCAGCAGCCCTGGGACTAGCGGGGAGACCCAGTACTTC,CASSPGTSGETQYF
TRBV29-1,TRBJ2-3,.,TRBD2,TGCAGCGTTGGAGATAGCGGGGGGGCGGATACGCAGTATTTT,CSVGDSGGADTQYF
TRBV2,TRBJ1-3,few,.,TGTGCCAGCAGTGTCTCGGGTCCTGGAAACACCATATATTTT,CASSVSGPGNTIYF
TRBV13,TRBJ2-7,.,.,TGTGCCAGCAGCTCCCGCTGGGAGACGTACGAGCAGTACTTC,CASSSRWETYEQYF
TRBV5-6,TRBJ2-1,few,TRBD2,TGTGCCAGCAAAATAGCGGGGGGTTACAATGAGCAGTTCTTC,CASKIAGGYNEQFF
TRBV7-9,TRBJ1-4,.,.,TGTGCCAGCAGCTTAGATGGATACAGCCCGTTCGAAAAACTGTTTTTT,CASSLDGYSPFEKLFF
TRBV5-1,TRBJ2-3,.,.,TGCGCCAGCAGCTTTCCCGCGGTTGGGGGCGCAGATACGCAGTATTTT,CASSFPAVGGADTQYF
TRBV6-5,TRBJ1-3,.,.,TGTGCCAGCAGCCCGGCGGGGGGTCAAGGAAACACCATATATTTT,CASSPAGGQGNTIYF
TRBV6-6,TRBJ2-7,few,TRBD1,TGTGCCAGCACCCCTTCGACAGGGTCCCCCTACGAGCAGTACTTC,CASTPSTGSPYEQYF
TRBV14,TRBJ2-1,.,.,TGTGCCAGCAGCCAAGAGGGGCAGGTCATCTCCTACAATGAGCAGTTCTTC,CASSQEGQVISYNEQFF
TRBV12-5,TRBJ2-4,.,TRBD1,TGTGCTAGTGGTTTGCTACCCGGTGGGACAGGGTCGCCAACGGGGATTCAGTACTTC,CASGLLPGGTGSPTGIQYF
TRBV19,TRBJ2-7,few,TRBD2,TGTGCCAGTAGTCTCCTTAGCGGGAGGGTAGCCGAGCAGTACTTC,CASSLLSGRVAEQYF
TRBV7-9,TRBJ2-2,.,TRBD2,TGTTCCAGCAGCCCTCCACTAGGCGGGAGGGCCGTAGGCGGGGAGCTGTTTTTT,CSSSPPLGGRAVGGELFF
TRBV4-1,TRBJ2-5,few,TRBD1,TGCGCCAGCAGCCAAGGGCCGGGACAGTTCCAAGAGACCCAGTACTTC,CASSQGPGQFQETQYF
TRBV2,TRBJ2-7,.,.,TGTGCCAGCGCGGACAGTAACGAGCAGTACTTC,CASADSNEQYF
TRBV4-1,TRBJ1-3,.,.,TGCGCCAGCAGCCAAACAACCGCTGGAAACACCATATATTTT,CASSQTTAGNTIYF
TRBV5-4,TRBJ1-2,.,.,TGTGCCAGCAGCTTTATGTCCGGAACCTGGGAGTACTACACCTTC,CASSFMSGTWEYYTF
TRBV7-9,TRBJ2-3,.,.,TGTGCCAGCAGCCAGTCAGATACGCAGTATTTT,CASSQSDTQYF
TRBV2,TRBJ1-5,.,TRBD1,TGTGCCAGCACCGTCGCGGGGACAGACAATCAGCCCCAGCATTTT,CASTVAGTDNQPQHF
TRBV19,TRBJ1-5,.,TRBD1,TGTGCCAGTCACCGGGACAGAAATCAGCCCCAGCATTTT,CASHRDRNQPQHF
TRBV10-3,TRBJ2-7,.,TRBD1,TGTGCCATCAGTGACCCTAAGACAGGGGTCTACGAGCAGTACTTC,CAISDPKTGVYEQYF
TRBV28,TRBJ2-7,few,TRBD1,TGTGCCAGCAGTTTAGGCAAGACAGGGAACCCCTACGAGCAGTACTTC,CASSLGKTGNPYEQYF
TRBV7-8,TRBJ2-2,.,TRBD2,TGTGCCAGCAGCGGGCCTGGGGGGGTGAACACCGGGGAGCTGTTTTTT,CASSGPGGVNTGELFF
TRBV27,TRBJ2-1,.,TRBD2,TGTGCCAGCAGTTCGGGACTAGCGGCGCTAAATGAGCAGTTCTTC,CASSSGLAALNEQFF
TRBV2,TRBJ1-2,.,.,TGTGCCTCCTCAAGTAACCGACAGGTTCTAAGAGGCTACACCTTC,CASSSNRQVLRGYTF
TRBV9,TRBJ1-1,.,.,TGTGCCAGCAGCGTAGGACAGGTTATGAACACTGAAGCTTTCTTT,CASSVGQVMNTEAFF
TRBV19,TRBJ2-5,few,.,TGTGCCAGTTCAGGGTTCGGGGAGACCCAGTACTTC,CASSGFGETQYF
TRBV9,TRBJ2-6,.,.,TGTGCCAGCAGCCCCCCCGGGGCTGGGGCCAACGTCCTGACTTTC,CASSPPGAGANVLTF
TRBV19,TRBJ2-1,.,.,TGTGCCACCCTCCTTCGGAATGAGCAGTTCTTC,CATLLRNEQFF
TRBV6-6,TRBJ1-4,few,.,TGTGCCAGCAGTTATATGAGGACAACTAATGAAAAACTGTTTTTT,CASSYMRTTNEKLFF
TRBV5-5,TRBJ1-1,.,TRBD1,TGTGCCAGCAGTTCCCGACAGGGGGCCGAAAGTGGCACTGAAGCTTTCTTT,CASSSRQGAESGTEAFF
TRBV7-8,TRBJ1-5,few,.,TGTGCCAGCAGCTTGGAGAGCAATCAGCCCCAGCATTTT,CASSLESNQPQHF
TRBV10-3,TRBJ1-5,.,TRBD1,TGTGCCATCAGTGCACAGGGGGCTTTGGGCAATCAGCCCCAGCATTTT,CAISAQGALGNQPQHF
TRBV7-8,TRBJ2-1,.,.,TGTGCCAGCAGCTTAGAACTAGCAAATGAGCAGTTCTTC,CASSLELANEQFF
TRBV9,TRBJ1-2,.,TRBD1,TGTGCCAGCAGCGTATCTACAGGGGTAGGCTATGGCTACACCTTC,CASSVSTGVGYGYTF
TRBV25-1,TRBJ2-1,.,.,TGTGCCAGCAGTGAATCGGGGATCACGCAGTTCTTC,CASSESGITQFF
TRBV27,TRBJ2-7,.,.,TGTGCCAGCAGTTCGAGGAACGAGCAGTACTTC,CASSSRNEQYF
TRBV7-8,TRBJ2-1,.,TRBD1,TGTGCCAGCAGCCCCTCACGGGACAGGGGTTACAATGAGCAGTTCTTC,CASSPSRDRGYNEQFF
TRBV7-9,TRBJ2-1,.,.,TGTGCCAGCAGCTCAATCGGGACTCCTCTCTATGAGCAGTTCTTC,CASSSIGTPLYEQFF
TRBV18,TRBJ1-1,.,.,TGTGCCAGCTCACCACCGAGGCAGGGTGAAGCTTTCTTT,CASSPPRQGEAFF
TRBV7-9,TRBJ1-2,.,.,TGTGCCAGCAGCTTAGGACGGGAGAACTATGGCTACACCTTC,CASSLGRENYGYTF
TRBV5-1,TRBJ1-3,.,.,TGCGCCAGCAGCTTGGACACCGGAAACACCATATATTTT,CASSLDTGNTIYF
TRBV29-1,TRBJ1-6,.,.,TGCAGCTATCCCCCCGGAGGGAATTCACCCCTCCACTTT,CSYPPGGNSPLHF
TRBV25-1,TRBJ1-2,.,.,TGTGCCAGCTCGGGACATCGAACTTCTAACTATGGCTACACCTTC,CASSGHRTSNYGYTF
TRBV20-1,TRBJ2-5,.,.,TGCAGTGCTGGCGGGGCAGAGACCCAGTACTTC,CSAGGAETQYF
TRBV6-1,TRBJ1-5,.,.,TGTGCCAGCAGTATAACAGGGCGTCAGCCCCAGCATTTT,CASSITGRQPQHF
TRBV7-9,TRBJ2-5,.,TRBD1,TGTGCCAGCAGCTTGGGGACAGGGGGCCTAGCGGGAGTAGAAGAGACCCAGTACTTC,CASSLGTGGLAGVEETQYF